What follows is one TCR beta chain and its context. The CDR3 spans 14 residues. CDR1 is LNHNV, CDR2 YYDKDF, per germline (reference sequence). V shed 6 bases, J shed 9 bases, and the junction held 6 bases outside the gene matches. The record originates from a study of blood T cell repertoires in COVID-19. Study in general: Donors in the United States, Italy and Spain gave samples during acute or convalescent COVID-19.

Only in-frame clones appear in the TCRdb table, and some are missing; sequencing was by immunoSEQ multiplex PCR. The repertoire includes under 80,000 clones, roughly 92% of them detected once, and approximately 6.2% sits in the top ten. Material for sequencing was peripheral blood. This receptor was taken from a human donor in a cohort sampled during active COVID-19. The chain links TRBV15 to TRBJ2-1; 12 nucleotides line up with TRBD2. CDR3 sequence: CATSRLAGELEQFF. The CDR3 DNA reads as TGTGCCACCAGTAGACTAGCGGGAGAACTTGAGCAGTTCTTC.